The present T cell receptor beta chain was sequenced within a study of blood T cell repertoires in COVID-19. Study details: Some COVID-19 samples were acute and others convalescent; all came from the United States, Italy and Spain.

Germline V gene lookup returns CDR1 LGHNT and CDR2 FRNRAP. The CDR3 is 17 residues long. V lost 0 bases and J 3 bases, leaving 17 bases between the germline ends. Profiling relied on immunoSEQ multiplex PCR, and the TCRdb table lists in-frame clones only, not all of them. In the table there are fewer than 95,000 clones, roughly nine tenths of which are singletons. The chain employs TRBV12-5 and TRBJ1-1; D remains unclear. The sequenced sample consisted of peripheral blood. This TCR derives from a man aged 50 to 59 with acute or convalescent COVID-19. The CDR3 spells CASGLVLTREADTEAFF. The CDR3 nucleotides read TGTGCTAGTGGTTTGGTTCTGACACGGGAGGCTGACACTGAAGCTTTCTTT. Full variable domain (remainder filled in from reference TRBV12-5 and TRBJ1-1): DARVTQTPRHKVTEMGQEVTMRCQPILGHNTVFWYRQTMMQGLELLAYFRNRAPLDDSGMPKDRFSAEMPDATLATLKIQPSEPRDSAVYFCASGLVLTREADTEAFFGQGTRLTVV.